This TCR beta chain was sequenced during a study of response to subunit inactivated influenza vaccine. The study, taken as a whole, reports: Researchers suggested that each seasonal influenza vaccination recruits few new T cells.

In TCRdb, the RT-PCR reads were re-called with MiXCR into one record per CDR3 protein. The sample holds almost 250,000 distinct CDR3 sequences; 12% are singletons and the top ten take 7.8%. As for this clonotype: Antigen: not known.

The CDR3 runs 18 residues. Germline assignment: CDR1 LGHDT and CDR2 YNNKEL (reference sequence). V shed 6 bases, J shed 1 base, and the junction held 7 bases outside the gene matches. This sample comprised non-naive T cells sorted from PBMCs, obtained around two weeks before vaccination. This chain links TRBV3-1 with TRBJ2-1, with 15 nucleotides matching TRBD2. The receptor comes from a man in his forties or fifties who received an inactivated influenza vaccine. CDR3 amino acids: CASSGLAGGPWSYNEQFF. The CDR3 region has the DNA TGTGCCAGCAGTGGACTAGCGGGAGGGCCGTGGTCCTACAATGAGCAGTTCTTC.